A single sample gave rise to the 15 T cell receptor beta chains below, sequenced in a study of blood T cell repertoires in COVID-19. Libraries were prepared by immunoSEQ multiplex PCR; TCRdb keeps only in-frame clonotypes and omits some of them. This sample has under 150,000 clones, with just over 90% found just once. Sequenced: peripheral blood. Source of these receptors: a human donor with active COVID-19. The donor label of this sample is uncertain.

This chain links TRBV19 with TRBJ1-1; D remains ambiguous. The CDR3 sequence is 15 residues long. The germline gives CDR1 LNHDA, CDR2 SQIVND (reference sequence). V was trimmed by 5 bases and J by 1 base, leaving 14 bases between them. The chain's CDR3 is CASSPYREGNTEAFF. CDR3 bases: TGTGCCAGTAGTCCCTACAGAGAGGGGAACACTGAAGCTTTCTTT.

The chain carries TRBV5-6 and TRBJ2-7, with TRBD2 matching 13 bases. The ends lost 4 bases at V and 2 bases at J; junction bases unmatched: 3. CDR1 is SGHDT, CDR2 YYEEEE, per germline. CDR3 length: 15 residues. CDR3 nucleotides: TGTGCCAGCAGCGAGGGACTAGCGGGGACCTACGAGCAGTACTTC. Translation gives CASSEGLAGTYEQYF. The variable domain in full, completed from reference TRBV5-6 and TRBJ2-7, reads DAGVTQSPTHLIKTRGQQVTLRCSPKSGHDTVSWYQQALGQGPQFIFQYYEEEERQRGNFPDRFSGHQFPNYSSELNVNALLLGDSALYLCASSEGLAGTYEQYFGPGTRLTVT.

The rearrangement links TRBV5-4 to TRBJ2-7, with a tentative D call TRBD1 (5 bases). The germline gives CDR1 SGHNT, CDR2 YYREEE (reference sequence). The V end lost 2 bases, the J end lost 0 bases, and 12 bases lay between the germline ends. The CDR3 is 15 residues long. The CDR3 DNA sequence: TGTGCCAGCAGCTTTCGCCAGGGCAGCTCCTACGAGCAGTACTTC. Translated, it gives CASSFRQGSSYEQYF.

Only a few counts were recorded for this clone. This rearrangement joins TRBV4-2 to TRBJ1-5; 8 bases map to TRBD1. The CDR3 runs to 15 residues. V trimming: 3 bases; J trimming: 7 bases; junction bases outside the gene matches: 8. Per germline, CDR1 LGHNA and CDR2 YNFKEQ. The CDR3 spells CASSQPGTGHQPQHF. DNA for the CDR3: TGTGCCAGCAGCCAGCCCGGGACAGGACACCAGCCCCAGCATTTT.

This rearrangement joins TRBV4-3 to TRBJ1-2, with 10 bases aligning to TRBD1. Germline CDR1 is LGHNA and CDR2 is YSLEER. This CDR3 region has 17 residues. Trimming cost V 0 bases and J 5 bases; bases outside gene matches: 9. The CDR3 protein is CASSQETIGTGEYGYTF. CDR3 in DNA: TGCGCCAGCAGCCAAGAAACTATCGGGACAGGGGAGTATGGCTACACCTTC.

The J gene is TRBJ2-3, the V gene TRBV5-1; D unresolved. Trimming stripped 2 bases from V and 6 bases from J, with 10 bases between. CDR3 length: 13 residues. Germline loops: CDR1 SGHRS, CDR2 YFSETQ. The CDR3, as DNA: TGCGCCAGCAGCTTACAAGAGGCGGATACGCAGTATTTT. Residues: CASSLQEADTQYF.

The chain has TRBV9 and TRBJ1-6, with D perhaps matching TRBD1 (5 bases). Deletions cut 0 bases from V and 7 bases from J, with 11 bases between. The CDR3 runs to 15 residues. The germline V gene encodes CDR1 SGDLS and CDR2 YYNGEE. DNA of the CDR3: TGTGCCAGCAGCGTAGAGGGGTTCTCGAATTCACCCCTCCACTTT. Translation: CASSVEGFSNSPLHF.

This chain joins TRBV27 and TRBJ2-5, with a possible D match to TRBD1 (5 bases). V was shortened by 6 bases and J by 2 bases, with 10 bases between the two germline ends. The CDR3 has 13 amino acids. Germline assignment: CDR1 MNHEY and CDR2 SMNVEV (reference sequence). The DNA of the CDR3 is TGTGCCAGCAGAAGGCCAGGGCAAGAGACCCAGTACTTC. Translating it yields CASRRPGQETQYF.

The gene calls are TRBV9 and TRBJ1-1; 10 bases fit TRBD1. The junction had 0 bases not matched to a gene; V was cut back by 0 bases and J by 1 base. CDR1 is SGDLS and CDR2 is YYNGEE in the germline V gene. The CDR3 is 15 residues long. The DNA for the CDR3 is TGTGCCAGCAGCGTAGGGACAGGGGGGAACACTGAAGCTTTCTTT. Translating gives CASSVGTGGNTEAFF.

The chain recombines TRBV5-6 with TRBJ2-7; 8 nucleotides line up with TRBD1. The CDR3 extends over 18 amino acids. Germline CDR1 is SGHDT and CDR2 is YYEEEE. The V gene end was trimmed by 3 bases and the J gene end by 5 bases; junction bases not matched to a gene: 19. This CDR3 reads CASSSVRGGQGRLDEQYF. The DNA for the CDR3 is TGTGCCAGCAGCTCGGTTCGGGGAGGACAGGGTCGGCTAGACGAGCAGTACTTC.

V usage is TRBV6-4 and J usage is TRBJ2-7; possible D gene TRBD1, 5 bases. V was shortened by 2 bases and J by 4 bases, with 21 bases between the two germline ends. CDR3 length: 17 amino acids. The germline V gene has CDR1 MRHNA and CDR2 SNTAGT. The CDR3 nucleotides are TGTGCCAGCAGTGACCCAGGGTTCATGGATTCTCTATACGAGCAGTACTTC. Residues: CASSDPGFMDSLYEQYF.

This rearrangement joins TRBV28 to TRBJ2-7, with TRBD2 matching over 10 bases. Looked up from germline, CDR1 is MDHEN and CDR2 is SYDVKM. The trim removed 6 bases at V and 6 bases at J, leaving 11 bases unmatched. The CDR3 covers 15 residues. Written as DNA, the CDR3 is TGTGCCAGCAGGTACCTAAGCGGGGGGGCATCCGAGCAGTACTTC. Translated: CASRYLSGGASEQYF.

V and J are TRBV27 and TRBJ2-3; 7 nucleotides match TRBD2. CDR3 length equals 14 residues. The germline CDR1 and CDR2 sequences are MNHEY and SMNVEV (reference sequence). The V and J ends lost 0 bases and 4 bases, in that order; junction bases with no gene match: 1. The CDR3 sequence: CASSLSGGADTQYF. The CDR3 nucleotides read TGTGCCAGCAGTTTATCGGGGGGGGCAGATACGCAGTATTTT.

The chain couples TRBV7-3 to TRBJ2-7, with TRBD2 matching 7 bases. V was clipped by 2 bases and J by 3 bases; unmatched bases: 4. Germline V gene lookup returns CDR1 SGHTA and CDR2 FQGTGA. The CDR3 is made up of 14 amino acids. CDR3 coding DNA: TGTGCCAGCAGCTTAGGCGGGGGAGTCTACGAGCAGTACTTC. It yields the protein CASSLGGGVYEQYF.

The V and J genes are TRBV7-2 and TRBJ1-5; maybe TRBD1 (6 bases). Between the trimmed V and J ends, which lost 7 bases and 4 bases, there was a span of 23 bases. Germline V gives CDR1 SGHTA, CDR2 FQGNSA. The CDR3 is made up of 17 amino acids. The CDR3 reads CASTQWPRGGDNQPQHF. The DNA for the CDR3 is TGTGCCAGCACCCAGTGGCCCAGGGGTGGGGATAATCAGCCCCAGCATTTT. Full variable domain (missing parts from reference TRBV7-2 and TRBJ1-5): GAGVSQSPSNKVTEKGKDVELRCDPISGHTALYWYRQSLGQGLEFLIYFQGNSAPDKSGLPSDRFSAERTGGSVSTLTIQRTQQEDSAVYLCASTQWPRGGDNQPQHFGDGTRLSIL.